This T cell receptor beta chain stems from a study of CD8 T cells in ankylosing spondylitis. General study findings and limits: Enrichment of disease-linked clones was reportedly significant in matched ankylosing spondylitis synovial fluid.

Germline CDR1 and CDR2: ENHRY and SYGVKD. V gave up 3 bases and J gave up 8 bases, with 8 bases separating them. The CDR3 totals 12 residues. Construction of TCR beta libraries was performed using quantitative 5'-RACE with molecular barcodes. Each CDR3 protein is one row after TCRdb ran MiXCR on the 5' RACE reads. The data show over 95,000 distinct CDR3 sequences, 7.5% to 9% seen once. There are many counts of this clonotype. Antigen specificity is unknown. This chain links TRBV10-3 with TRBJ2-1; no reliable D call. Sequenced material: blood, either unsorted or a sorted T cell fraction (not recorded which). This receptor was obtained from a male donor with ankylosing spondylitis or in good health (not recorded which). The CDR3 nucleotides are TGTGCCATCAGTGACTGGGATTATGAGCAGTTCTTC. Its protein product is CAISDWDYEQFF.